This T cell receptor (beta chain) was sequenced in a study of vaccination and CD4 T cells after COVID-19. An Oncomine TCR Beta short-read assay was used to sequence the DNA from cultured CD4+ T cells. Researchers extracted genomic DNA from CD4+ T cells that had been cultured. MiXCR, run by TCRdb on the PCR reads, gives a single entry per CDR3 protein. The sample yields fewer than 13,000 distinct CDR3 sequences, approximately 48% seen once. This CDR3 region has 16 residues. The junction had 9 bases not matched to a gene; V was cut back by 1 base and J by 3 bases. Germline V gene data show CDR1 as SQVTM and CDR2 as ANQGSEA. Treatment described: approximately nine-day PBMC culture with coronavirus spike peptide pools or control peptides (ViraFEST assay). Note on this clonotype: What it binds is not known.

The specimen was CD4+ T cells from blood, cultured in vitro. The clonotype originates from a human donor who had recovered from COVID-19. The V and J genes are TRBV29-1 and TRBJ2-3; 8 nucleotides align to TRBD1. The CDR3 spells CSVEGKPTGVTDTQYF. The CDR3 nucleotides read TGCAGCGTTGAAGGAAAACCGACAGGGGTTACAGATACGCAGTATTTT.